These 28 T cell receptor beta chains were all obtained from the same sample, sequenced in a study of T cell repertoires in cytomegalovirus infection. Antigen specificity for these receptors is unknown. TCRdb processed the reads anew with MiXCR; each CDR3 protein has one entry. This table has some 500,000 distinct CDR3 sequences, over 35% appearing once. This material consisted of cultured PBMCs, taken from culture after CMV antigen stimulation. Receptor source: a human donor in good health (CMV status not recorded). Some clones in this sample may be carry-over from other donors' samples.

The CDR3 sequence: CASTLSFTQNTGELFF. DNA for the CDR3: TGTGCCAGCACCCTTTCCTTTACACAGAACACCGGGGAGCTGTTTTTT. The chain has TRBV7-2 and TRBJ2-2; no definite D call. V was pared by 7 bases and J by 1 base, with 16 bases between. Germline loops: CDR1 SGHTA, CDR2 FQGNSA. The CDR3 spans 16 residues.

The chain uses TRBV5-1 and TRBJ2-7, with 10 bases identical to TRBD2. This CDR3 is built from 15 residues. Germline-derived CDR1 and CDR2 are SGHRS and YFSETQ. The ends lost 4 bases at V and 3 bases at J; junction bases unmatched: 7. CDR3 coding DNA: TGCGCCAGCAGCACCCGGGTAGCGGGAGGCTACGAGCAGTACTTC. This encodes CASSTRVAGGYEQYF.

This clonotype has just one count. This rearrangement joins TRBV5-1 to TRBJ1-2; the D gene is possibly TRBD1 (6 bases). V gave up 4 bases and J gave up 2 bases, with 15 bases separating them. Germline-derived CDR1 and CDR2 are SGHRS and YFSETQ. This CDR3 has 15 residues. As DNA, the CDR3 is TGCGCCAGCAGCCGAACTCGGGACACCAACTATGGCTACACCTTC. This encodes CASSRTRDTNYGYTF. The whole variable domain, remainder taken from reference TRBV5-1 and TRBJ1-2, is KAGVTQTPRYLIKTRGQQVTLSCSPISGHRSVSWYQQTPGQGLQFLFEYFSETQRNKGNFPGRFSGRQFSNSRSEMNVSTLELGDSALYLCASSRTRDTNYGYTFGSGTRLTVV.

This rearrangement joins TRBV4-1 to TRBJ1-2; D perhaps matches TRBD1 (5 bases). The CDR3 covers 14 residues. Trimming pared 3 bases from V and 2 bases from J, leaving 10 bases between. CDR1 MGHRA and CDR2 YSYEKL come from the germline V gene. The CDR3 coding sequence is TGCGCCAGCAGCCATCCAGGGTCAAACTATGGCTACACCTTC. This codes for CASSHPGSNYGYTF.

This clonotype was recorded a few times. This rearrangement joins TRBV7-2 to TRBJ2-3, with D possibly being TRBD1 (5 bases). Trimming removed 7 bases at V and 9 bases at J, with 20 bases between. CDR1 and CDR2 from the germline V gene are SGHTA and FQGNSA. This CDR3 has 14 amino acids. CDR3 DNA sequence: TGTGCCAGCACCAAATCATCAAAGGGGCAGACGCAGTATTTT. Translation: CASTKSSKGQTQYF.

With respect to this clonotype: The CDR3 does not end in the conserved phenylalanine or tryptophan, so this is likely a read error. V usage is TRBV12-3 or TRBV12-4 and J usage is TRBJ1-1, with TRBD1 identical over 7 bases. Trimming at V came to 1 base and at J to 1 base, leaving 15 bases not matched to a gene. The CDR3 sequence is 19 residues long. CDR3 nucleotide sequence: TGTGCCAGCAGTTTAGGTTCACTCTTGGGCCGGACAGGGAACACTGAAGCTTTCTCT. This translates into CASSLGSLLGRTGNTEAFS.

This clonotype was seen a few times. In nucleotides, the CDR3 is TGTGCCAGCAGCTTTGCCTTAGGGGGGACGACCATCGGGGAGACCCAGTACTTC. Translation gives CASSFALGGTTIGETQYF. The V call is TRBV7-8, the J call TRBJ2-5; TRBD1 or TRBD2 may be the D gene (6 bases each). V gave up 3 bases and J gave up 5 bases, with 25 bases separating them. Germline V gene lookup returns CDR1 SGHVS and CDR2 FQNEAQ. This CDR3 comprises 18 residues.

The chain recombines TRBV20-1 with TRBJ2-5; either TRBD1 or TRBD2 may fit D (7 bases each). The CDR3 loop spans 14 amino acids. Looked up from germline, CDR1 is DFQATT and CDR2 is SNEGSKA (reference sequence). V shed 8 bases and J shed 5 bases, with 21 bases lying between them. The CDR3 DNA reads TGCAGTATCCCCAGGGGGGGGATAACGGAGACCCAGTACTTC. Translating it yields CSIPRGGITETQYF.

This chain links TRBV19 with TRBJ2-5; D may be TRBD1 or TRBD2 (5 bases each). The germline V gene encodes CDR1 LNHDA and CDR2 SQIVND (reference sequence). The CDR3 has 13 residues. The germline V and J ends were trimmed by 8 bases and 1 base, with 11 bases remaining between them. This CDR3 is CASSGARQETQYF. CDR3 DNA sequence: TGTGCCAGTTCCGGGGCCCGCCAAGAGACCCAGTACTTC.

This clonotype turned up a few times. V and J are TRBV5-6 and TRBJ2-3; D uncertain. The length of the CDR3 is 13 residues. Trimming removed 0 bases at V and 6 bases at J, with 8 bases between. From germline, CDR1 is SGHDT and CDR2 YYEEEE. This CDR3 is CASSLGVVDTQYF. The CDR3 DNA reads TGTGCCAGCAGCTTGGGCGTCGTGGATACGCAGTATTTT.

The sample holds a few counts of this clonotype. This rearrangement joins TRBV7-2 to TRBJ1-3; the D gene is possibly TRBD1 (5 bases). This CDR3 region has 15 residues. V lost 2 bases and J 4 bases, leaving 12 bases between the germline ends. From germline, CDR1 is SGHTA and CDR2 FQGNSA. CDR3 region: CASSLSGTPGNTIYF. CDR3 bases: TGTGCCAGCAGCTTATCCGGGACGCCGGGAAACACCATATATTTT.

The genes are TRBV10-3 and TRBJ1-5; the D gene is possibly TRBD1 (6 bases). This CDR3 is 13 amino acids long. Looked up from germline, CDR1 is ENHRY and CDR2 is SYGVKD. V lost 2 bases to trimming and J lost 5 bases, with 7 bases between them. The CDR3 is CAISERGDQPQHF. CDR3 sequence (DNA): TGTGCCATCAGTGAGAGGGGGGATCAGCCCCAGCATTTT.

The chain uses TRBV7-9 and TRBJ2-7, with D perhaps given as TRBD1 or TRBD2 (5 bases each). Germline V CDR1 and CDR2: SEHNR, FQNEAQ (reference sequence). There are 14 residues in the CDR3. Trimming took off 0 bases at V and 5 bases at J, with 11 bases between the two ends. For the CDR3, the DNA is TGTGCCAGCAGCTTAGCTCTAGGGGACCACGAGCAGTACTTC. This translates into CASSLALGDHEQYF.

The chain has TRBV7-1 and TRBJ1-1; no reliable D call. TRBV7-1 is identified as an open reading frame with a role that is uncertain. This CDR3 is 12 amino acids long. V dropped 4 bases and J dropped 7 bases, with 10 bases sitting between them. The CDR3: CASSYRRFEAFF. The DNA of the CDR3 is TGTGCCAGCAGCTATCGACGGTTTGAAGCTTTCTTT.

This chain uses TRBV7-2 with TRBJ2-7; TRBD2 matches at 12 bases. This CDR3 comprises 15 residues. The V gene's germline CDR1 is SGHTA and CDR2 FQGNSA. With V trimmed by 4 bases and J by 5 bases, 6 bases remained unmatched. This chain's CDR3 is CASSSLAGGRNEQYF. The DNA of the CDR3 is TGTGCCAGCAGCTCTCTAGCGGGGGGGCGCAACGAGCAGTACTTC.

The chain carries TRBV19 and TRBJ2-7; 10 bases align to TRBD2. Germline V gene data show CDR1 as LNHDA and CDR2 as SQIVND (reference sequence). The CDR3 runs to 16 residues. With 6 bases clipped from V and 3 bases from J, the junction kept 11 bases outside the gene matches. CDR3 sequence (DNA): TGTGCCAGTAGCGACTCCGGGACTAGCGTAGTCTACGAGCAGTACTTC. This codes for CASSDSGTSVVYEQYF.

The table lists this clonotype with many counts. This chain connects TRBV12-3 or TRBV12-4 to TRBJ2-3, with 11 bases aligning to TRBD2. With V trimmed by 6 bases and J by 2 bases, 7 bases remained unmatched. This CDR3 contains 16 residues. CDR3: CASSPGLAGPTDTQYF. In DNA, the CDR3 is TGTGCCAGCAGCCCCGGACTAGCGGGCCCCACAGATACGCAGTATTTT.

This clonotype occurred a few times. The CDR3 reads CASSFSAVEQYF. Here the CDR3 DNA reads TGTGCCAGCAGCTTCTCTGCGGTCGAGCAGTACTTC. The chain recombines TRBV3-1 with TRBJ2-7; D is unclear. Germline V gene data show CDR1 as LGHDT and CDR2 as YNNKEL (reference sequence). The CDR3 is 12 amino acids. The ends were cut back, 5 bases at V and 6 bases at J, with 11 bases in the middle.

The chain employs TRBV7-9 and TRBJ1-1; D ambiguous. CDR1 is SEHNR, CDR2 FQNEAQ, per germline (reference sequence). The ends were cut back, 1 base at V and 7 bases at J, with 13 bases in the middle. CDR3 length: 14 residues. CDR3 DNA: TGTGCCAGCAGCTTAGTCGTTAGTACAGTTGAAGCTTTCTTT. Residues: CASSLVVSTVEAFF.

The V and J genes are TRBV6-5 and TRBJ1-4, with D perhaps matching TRBD1 (5 bases). V was cut by 10 bases and J by 7 bases, with 16 bases left in between. The CDR3 totals 13 residues. Per germline, CDR1 MNHEY and CDR2 SVGAGI. This CDR3 reads CATCPREREKLFF. In nucleotides, the CDR3 is TGTGCCACCTGTCCCAGGGAGCGTGAAAAACTGTTTTTT.

V and J are TRBV5-1 and TRBJ2-1, with 7 nucleotides matching TRBD2. V lost 4 bases, J lost 2 bases, and 6 bases stayed unmatched. The CDR3 runs 15 residues. The germline CDR1 and CDR2 sequences are SGHRS and YFSETQ. DNA of the CDR3: TGCGCCAGCAGCCTGCCGAGCGGGACCTACAATGAGCAGTTCTTC. It is translated as CASSLPSGTYNEQFF.

The V and J genes are TRBV15 and TRBJ2-2; D is uncertain. Germline V CDR1 and CDR2: LNHNV, YYDKDF (reference sequence). This CDR3 is built from 13 residues. V lost 0 bases and J 9 bases, leaving 8 bases between the germline ends. The CDR3: CATSREGDRELFF. The CDR3 DNA reads TGTGCCACCAGCAGAGAGGGCGACAGGGAGCTGTTTTTT.

This clonotype has only a few counts. The J gene is TRBJ2-5, the V gene TRBV5-4, with D possibly matching TRBD1 (5 bases). Germline V lookup: CDR1 SGHNT, CDR2 YYREEE (reference sequence). The germline V and J ends were trimmed by 0 bases and 7 bases, with 10 bases remaining between them. This CDR3 contains 13 residues. The DNA of the CDR3 is TGTGCCAGCAGCTTGGTCCAGGGTGGGACCCAGTACTTC. Its protein is CASSLVQGGTQYF.

CDR3 nucleotides: TGTGCCAGCAGTCATACAGGTCATAGCAATCAGCCCCAGCATTTT. It specifies CASSHTGHSNQPQHF. The chain is built from TRBV6-1 and TRBJ1-5; weak D call: TRBD1 (5 bases). V dropped 5 bases and J dropped 0 bases, with 11 bases sitting between them. Germline V gives CDR1 MNHNS, CDR2 SASEGT. The length of the CDR3 is 15 residues.

V gene TRBV10-2 combines with J gene TRBJ2-1, with TRBD2 matching over 11 bases. CDR3 length: 16 amino acids. V was pared by 2 bases and J by 7 bases, with 7 bases of the junction left unmatched. Germline loops: CDR1 WSHSY, CDR2 SAAADI. DNA for the CDR3: TGCGCCAGCAGTGAGAGGCTAGCGGGAGGAAAGAATGAGCAGTTCTTC. This gives the protein CASSERLAGGKNEQFF.

This clonotype has a count of ten or more. The rearrangement links TRBV7-2 to TRBJ2-3; no reliable D call. The DNA end lines up better with TRBJ2-5; the J call may be wrong. The CDR3 extends over 13 amino acids. Germline V gene lookup returns CDR1 SGHTA and CDR2 FQGNSA. The CDR3 bases are TGTGCCAGCAGCTTAGGTTGGGGTGGGACCCAGTACTTC. Encoded protein: CASSLGWGGTQYF.

This CDR3 reads CASSSTSLYNEQFF. The CDR3 DNA is TGTGCCAGCAGCTCGACTAGCCTCTACAATGAGCAGTTCTTC. The V call is TRBV7-8, the J call TRBJ2-1, with 7 bases aligning to TRBD2. Germline CDR1 reads SGHVS; CDR2 reads FQNEAQ. The CDR3 sequence is 14 residues long. With V trimmed by 4 bases and J by 3 bases, 3 bases remained unmatched.

V gene TRBV12-3 or TRBV12-4 combines with J gene TRBJ1-4; the D is unclear. This CDR3 spans 14 amino acids. The germline V and J ends were trimmed by 3 bases and 5 bases, with 10 bases remaining between them. CDR3 amino acids: CASSLESFNEKLFF. In nucleotides, the CDR3 is TGTGCCAGCAGTTTGGAGAGTTTCAATGAAAAACTGTTTTTT.